The sequence of this TCR beta chain was determined in a study of blood T cell repertoires in COVID-19 (dated by TCRdb to 2018 to 2021). Study-wide context: The collaborator samples originated in the United States, Italy and Spain and spanned the acute and convalescent phases of COVID-19. The material from the prospective study consisted of cDNA or gDNA derived from T cells, B-cell-depleted T cells, or PBMCs. The dataset comprised deeply sampled blood TCRbeta repertoires from subjects exposed to, actively infected with, or recovered from COVID-19. The repertoires were made available in a free public database intended to serve as a resource for research on the immune response to SARS-CoV-2. Samples came from the ongoing ImmuneRACE study (first 160 participants) plus 1,254 subjects from 6 global collaborators. The sample metadata nearly always contained a de-identified subject ID, COVID-19 status, age in years and sex. Where available, HLA class I and class II types were taken from metadata supplied by the sample provider and were not determined by assay-based typing. On the study overall, not on this receptor specifically: The amount of clinical and demographic metadata varied by source and participant and was provided uncurated.

TCRbeta CDR3 regions were amplified from genomic DNA using the immunoSEQ Assay, a bias-controlled multiplex PCR. As for how the authors treated the data: The number of nucleated cells in each sample was estimated from the amplification of reference gene primers within the assay. To quantify the absolute abundance of each unique TCRbeta CDR3 rearrangement, sequence reads were collapsed and filtered. Productive Simpson clonality was computed per sample as the square root of Simpson's diversity index over productive rearrangements. Drawn from immuneACCESS, this table holds only the in-frame rearrangements with V and J called that TCRdb kept. Clones are partly lost; checked studies trace under half to an unresolved V gene and leave the rest unexplained. V and J calls plus clone size are reproduced from that table; the DNA served to infer D and trimming. The sample includes 130,000 to 150,000 clones, with around four fifths observed a single time. 6.2% of the sample comes from the top ten.

Participants in the prospective study were aged roughly 18 to 100 years, lived in 20 to 30 United States geographic areas, and enrolled through a virtual design. In the prospective study, cohorts were assigned on the basis of participant-reported clinical history obtained from a screening survey and a study questionnaire. Recovered participants in ImmuneRACE Cohort 3 were defined by two consecutive negative NP/OP PCR tests, clearance by a healthcare professional, or resolution of symptoms. In the prospective study, mobile phlebotomists collected whole blood, serum and a nasopharyngeal or oropharyngeal swab from each participant. Participants in the prospective study had the option to provide additional blood draws and questionnaires over an approximately two-month period. Before DNA extraction, blood samples from the prospective study were shipped at room temperature or frozen. Spanning cysteine to phenylalanine, the CDR3 consists of 14 amino acids. Of all the DNA, just the CDR3 is kept, 42 bases in frame from base 1. From the germline V gene, CDR1 is MNHEY and CDR2 is SVGAGI. At the junction V is shortened by 5 bases and J by 5 bases, with 15 bases in between.

In the case of this clone: Its antigen is not yet known. Base quality data are lacking; no much larger clone is found one base away.

Input material: PBMCs or T cells enriched from blood (not recorded which). This chain is built from TRBV6-5 and TRBJ1-2; tentative D gene TRBD1, with 6 bases matching. The TCR was taken from a woman in her 40s who had recovered from COVID-19. The DNA reads as follows: TGTGCCAGCAGTCGGCTGACAGGAACTTATGGCTACACCTTC. It translates to CASSRLTGTYGYTF.